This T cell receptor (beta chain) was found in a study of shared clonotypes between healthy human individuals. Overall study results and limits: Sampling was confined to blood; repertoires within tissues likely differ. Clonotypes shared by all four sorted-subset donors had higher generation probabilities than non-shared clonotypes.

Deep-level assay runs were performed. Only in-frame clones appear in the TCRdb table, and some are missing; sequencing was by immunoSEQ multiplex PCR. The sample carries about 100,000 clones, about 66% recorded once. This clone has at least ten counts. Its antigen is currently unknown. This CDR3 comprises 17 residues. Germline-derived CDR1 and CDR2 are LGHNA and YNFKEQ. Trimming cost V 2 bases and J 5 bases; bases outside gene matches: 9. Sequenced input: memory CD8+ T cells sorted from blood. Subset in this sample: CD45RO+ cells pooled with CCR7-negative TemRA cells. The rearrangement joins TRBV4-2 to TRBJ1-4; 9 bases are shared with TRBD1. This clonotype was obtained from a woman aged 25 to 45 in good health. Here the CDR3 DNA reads TGTGCCAGCAGCCAACTCTCTCCGGGACAGGGAAATGAAAAACTGTTTTTT. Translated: CASSQLSPGQGNEKLFF.